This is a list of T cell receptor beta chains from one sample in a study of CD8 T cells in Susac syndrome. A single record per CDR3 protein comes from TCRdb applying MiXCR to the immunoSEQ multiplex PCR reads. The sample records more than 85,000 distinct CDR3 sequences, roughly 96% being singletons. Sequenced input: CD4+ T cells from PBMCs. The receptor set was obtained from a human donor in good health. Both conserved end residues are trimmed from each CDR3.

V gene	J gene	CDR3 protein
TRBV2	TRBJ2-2	ASSPPSGPNTGELF
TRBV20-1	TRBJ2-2	SARDSGGGAGELF
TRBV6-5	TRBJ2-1	ASSRTGWDEQF
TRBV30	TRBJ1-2	AWKTGFWYGYT
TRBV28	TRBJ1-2	ASILGGENYGYT
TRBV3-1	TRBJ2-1	ASSPSRAQGDEQF
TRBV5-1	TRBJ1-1	ASSLVAGTDEAF
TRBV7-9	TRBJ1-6	ASSLGTGLNSPLH
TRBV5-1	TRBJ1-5	ASSPMGGGQPQH
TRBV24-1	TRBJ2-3	ATSDLFSSTDTQY
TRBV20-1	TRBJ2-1	SAGAGVVNEQF
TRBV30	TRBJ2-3	AWTQGLRDTQY
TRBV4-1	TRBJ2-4	ASSQGQGIAKNIQY
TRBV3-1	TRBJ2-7	ASSSRTASSYEQY
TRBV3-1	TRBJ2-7	ASSQDASSYEQY
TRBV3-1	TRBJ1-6	ASSQVGTKGSPLH
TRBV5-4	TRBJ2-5	ASSVDGQETQY
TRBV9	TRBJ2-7	ASSFRTSAHEQY
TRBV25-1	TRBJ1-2	ASSEFSGTAYGYT
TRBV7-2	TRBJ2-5	ASSLGLRETQY
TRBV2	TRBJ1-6	ASSLAGTANSPLH
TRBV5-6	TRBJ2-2	ASSFPGSGETGELF
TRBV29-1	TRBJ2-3	SVATTDTQY
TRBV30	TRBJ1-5	AWAAGSNQPQH
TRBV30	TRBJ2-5	AWSINWRSLGETQY
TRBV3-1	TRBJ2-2	ASSQDLGGGLDTGELF
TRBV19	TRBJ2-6	ASRWTGHSGANVLT
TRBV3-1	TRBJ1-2	ASSPLYGYT
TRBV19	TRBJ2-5	ASSIVAQETQY
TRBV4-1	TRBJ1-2	ASSRRLNPNYGYT
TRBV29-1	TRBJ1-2	SVVRGASGYT
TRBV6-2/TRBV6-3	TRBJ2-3	ASSTRTGTDTQY
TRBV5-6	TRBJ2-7	ASSPRTSGTYEQY
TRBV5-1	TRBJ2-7	ASSLGRGASYEQY
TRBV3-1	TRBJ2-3	ASSRRTTRGDTQY
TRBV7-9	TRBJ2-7	ASSLGDRGHGEQY
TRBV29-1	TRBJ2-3	SGGLPDTQY
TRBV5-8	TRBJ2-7	ASSLVRVEQY
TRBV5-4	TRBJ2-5	ASSSAVQETQY
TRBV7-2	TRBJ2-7	ASSLGGGYLYEQY
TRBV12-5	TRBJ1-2	ASGLGQGAGYT
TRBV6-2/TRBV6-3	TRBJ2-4	ASSYPTSGRAPINKNIQY
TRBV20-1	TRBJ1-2	SAQASGIGGYT
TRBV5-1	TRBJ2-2	ASSTTSGSGTGELF
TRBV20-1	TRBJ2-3	SARRDRGKADTQY
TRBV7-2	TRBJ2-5	ASSLAGTRETQY
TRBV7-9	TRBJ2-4	ASSQGQGAVNIQY
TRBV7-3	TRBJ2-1	ASSLSFNLAGGNNEQF